The rows below give T cell receptor beta chains drawn from one sample of a study of T cell responses to AZD1222 COVID-19 vaccine. Method: immunoSEQ multiplex PCR; TCRdb's copy keeps in-frame clones and lacks some. The table has some 150,000 clones, around 90% seen once; the top ten hold 3% to 3.5%. Sequencing was performed on peripheral blood, taken 28 days after the second AZD1222 dose. These receptors originate from an adult who received the AZD1222 COVID-19 vaccine. Both conserved end residues are part of each CDR3. Each record gives: V gene, J gene, D gene, clone size, CDR3 protein, CDR3 DNA. The D gene is left open where the match is weak. Rows give clone size only sometimes, using once, few, many, or a class for an expanded clone.

v_gene: TRBV4-2
j_gene: TRBJ1-5
d_gene: -
abundance: -
CDR3aa: CASSQAGSNQPQHF
CDR3nt: TGTGCCAGCAGCCAAGCCGGAAGCAATCAGCCCCAGCATTTT

v_gene: TRBV28
j_gene: TRBJ1-3
d_gene: -
abundance: few
CDR3aa: CASSSAGPSGNTIYF
CDR3nt: TGTGCCAGCAGTTCGGCAGGGCCCTCTGGAAACACCATATATTTT

v_gene: TRBV13
j_gene: TRBJ2-1
d_gene: -
abundance: -
CDR3aa: CASSLGRSGDNEQFF
CDR3nt: TGTGCCAGCAGCTTAGGACGATCGGGAGACAATGAGCAGTTCTTC

v_gene: TRBV2
j_gene: TRBJ1-1
d_gene: -
abundance: -
CDR3aa: CASSEGGKGGLTEAFF
CDR3nt: TGTGCCAGCAGTGAAGGGGGGAAGGGGGGACTCACTGAAGCTTTCTTT

v_gene: TRBV27
j_gene: TRBJ2-2
d_gene: TRBD2
abundance: -
CDR3aa: CAAKREGSYTGELFF
CDR3nt: TGTGCCGCCAAGCGGGAGGGTTCGTATACCGGGGAGCTGTTTTTT

v_gene: TRBV7-6
j_gene: TRBJ1-5
d_gene: -
abundance: -
CDR3aa: CASSLTSNQPQHF
CDR3nt: TGTGCCAGCAGCTTAACCAGCAATCAGCCCCAGCATTTT

v_gene: TRBV27
j_gene: TRBJ2-7
d_gene: TRBD1
abundance: -
CDR3aa: CASSPRDRVLDEQYF
CDR3nt: TGTGCCAGCAGTCCTCGGGACAGGGTGCTGGACGAGCAGTACTTC

v_gene: TRBV10-3
j_gene: TRBJ2-1
d_gene: TRBD2
abundance: -
CDR3aa: CAISESSLAGGSYNEQFF
CDR3nt: TGTGCCATCAGTGAGTCGTCCCTAGCGGGAGGCTCCTACAATGAGCAGTTCTTC

v_gene: TRBV20-1
j_gene: TRBJ2-5
d_gene: -
abundance: -
CDR3aa: CSASQGGQETQYF
CDR3nt: TGCAGTGCTAGTCAAGGCGGACAAGAGACCCAGTACTTC

v_gene: TRBV19
j_gene: TRBJ1-5
d_gene: TRBD1
abundance: -
CDR3aa: CASSIRIGQGDDQPQHF
CDR3nt: TGTGCCAGTAGTATAAGGATCGGGCAGGGGGATGATCAGCCCCAGCATTTT

v_gene: TRBV7-9
j_gene: TRBJ2-1
d_gene: -
abundance: -
CDR3aa: CASSLAPDNEQFF
CDR3nt: TGTGCCAGCAGCTTGGCCCCAGACAATGAGCAGTTCTTC

v_gene: TRBV20-1
j_gene: TRBJ1-4
d_gene: -
abundance: once
CDR3aa: CSAGEREKLFF
CDR3nt: TGCAGTGCTGGAGAGAGGGAAAAACTGTTTTTT

v_gene: TRBV7-8
j_gene: TRBJ2-1
d_gene: -
abundance: -
CDR3aa: CASSSHYDSYNEQFF
CDR3nt: TGTGCCAGCAGCTCTCATTACGACTCCTACAATGAGCAGTTCTTC

v_gene: TRBV15
j_gene: TRBJ2-1
d_gene: TRBD2
abundance: -
CDR3aa: CATSRELAGYNEQFF
CDR3nt: TGTGCCACCAGCAGAGAACTAGCGGGCTACAATGAGCAGTTCTTC

v_gene: TRBV4-1
j_gene: TRBJ2-1
d_gene: -
abundance: few
CDR3aa: CASSSRERKRNEQFF
CDR3nt: TGCGCCAGCAGCAGTCGGGAGAGGAAACGGAATGAGCAGTTCTTC

v_gene: TRBV5-4
j_gene: TRBJ2-7
d_gene: -
abundance: -
CDR3aa: CASSTQLSYEQYF
CDR3nt: TGTGCCAGCAGCACCCAACTCTCCTACGAGCAGTACTTC

v_gene: TRBV2
j_gene: TRBJ2-5
d_gene: -
abundance: -
CDR3aa: CASSVETQYF
CDR3nt: TGTGCCAGCAGTGTAGAGACCCAGTACTTC

v_gene: TRBV7-6
j_gene: TRBJ2-3
d_gene: -
abundance: once
CDR3aa: CASSLRPADTQYF
CDR3nt: TGTGCCAGCAGCTTACGGCCCGCAGATACGCAGTATTTT